This TCR beta chain was identified during a study of graft-versus-host responses after intestinal transplantation (dated by TCRdb to about 2021). At the level of the whole study: The transplants that recipients received were multivisceral, liver-intestinal, or isolated intestinal. Every recipient was given anti-thymocyte globulin induction, followed by around three years of maintenance tacrolimus and steroids. Bulk TCR-beta CDR3 sequencing was used to track graft-versus-host and host-versus-graft alloreactive T cell clones in the graft, circulation and bone marrow after intestinal transplantation. To identify alloreactive clones, pre-transplant mixed lymphocyte reaction products were sequenced and compared with unstimulated pre-transplant donor and recipient T cells. A cohort of approximately 24 intestinal transplant recipients, including one retransplant, was enrolled, and a few patients lacking pretransplant specimens were excluded. A peak of at least 4% donor T cells among recipient peripheral blood mononuclear cells was the definition used for donor T cell macrochimerism. Instead of going to the commercial service, samples from a few later patients were sequenced in-house on an Illumina MiSeq and processed with MiXCR. The study at large found these results: The conclusions were limited by the relatively low number and heterogeneity of the intestinal transplant patients. Peak levels of circulating GvH clones were associated with declines in HvG clones early after transplant. Patients with donor T cell macrochimerism had high GvH to HvG T cell clonal ratios in their allografts. GvH clones were detected in recipient bone marrow, and some of these GvH clones were observed earlier in ileal mucosa or blood, consistent with an intestinal mucosal origin.

Details on this clone: Its antigen is unknown. Per-base quality was not reported, and no clone a single base away is much larger than it.

The intended sense of this specimen's time point label: cells obtained before transplantation from donor or recipient. CD3+CD4+ and CD3+CD8+ populations were FACS-sorted from unstimulated pre-transplant donor and recipient cells taken from spleen or lymph nodes. Library preparation was by the immunoSEQ multiplex PCR assay. In most patients, genomic DNA was isolated using the Qiagen DNeasy Blood and Tissue Kit and sent frozen to Adaptive Biotechnologies for TCR sequencing. For most patients, high-throughput TCR-beta CDR3 sequencing of genomic DNA was performed by Adaptive Biotechnologies. In the source study's methods: Adaptive's ImmunoSEQ software was the source of the TCR sequencing data for fewer than 20 patients, while a few other patients were processed with MiXCR and VDJtools. To correct CD4 versus CD8 sorting errors, any sequence found in both subsets at a frequency ratio below 5:1 was removed. CDR3 nucleotide sequences shared between donor and recipient were removed because their origin could not be assigned. At least 2-fold expansion over unstimulated cells and a minimum CFSE-low frequency of 0.002% (template counts) or 0.001% (read counts) were required for clones to be classified as alloreactive. Clones detected in sequenced pre-transplant spleen, lymph node, or MLR CFSE-low populations of the donor or recipient were defined as mappable. Cumulative frequency of alloreactive clones was calculated as a percentage of all sequences weighted by copy number. In TCRdb, the immuneACCESS table is reduced to in-frame sequences with V and J assigned. These tables do not hold every clone; where another copy was compared, an unresolved V gene accounts for under half, and the others remain unexplained. That table supplies the V and J calls and clone size; D and trimming were determined from the DNA. This sample holds 75,000 to 90,000 clones; roughly nine tenths were observed only once. The top ten hold roughly 0.31% of the sample.

The V end gives up 7 bases and the J end 0 bases, leaving 5 bases in the junction not matched to a gene. Looking up the germline V gene yields CDR1 MDHEN and CDR2 SYDVKM. From its cysteine to its phenylalanine, the CDR3 spans 14 amino acids. This entry keeps only the CDR3 DNA: 42 bases, framed from base 1. The specimen comprised unstimulated CD4+ T cells sorted from spleen or lymph node cells, sampled before intestinal transplant. The sequence links TRBV28 to TRBJ2-7, with 8 bases matching TRBD1. The sequence came from a human donor who received an intestinal transplant. The CDR3 reads as follows: CASIRTGSSYEQYF. The DNA reads as follows: TGTGCCAGCATACGGACAGGGTCCTCCTACGAGCAGTACTTC.